The present entry profiles one T cell receptor beta chain with its context. The sample belongs to a study of stem cell transplantation in POMP-related autoinflammatory disease. Clones were read by immunoSEQ multiplex PCR, and TCRdb kept only the in-frame ones, dropping some. The data show some 26,000 clones, roughly four fifths seen once. Unmatched junction bases numbered 13, after V lost 8 bases and J lost 5 bases. Germline assignment: CDR1 MNHNS and CDR2 SASEGT. This CDR3 has 15 amino acids. This TCR was sampled from a human donor with POMP-related autoinflammation and immune dysregulation (PRAID). The chain employs TRBV6-1 and TRBJ2-5; 8 nucleotides match TRBD1. The sequenced sample was CD4+ T cells from PBMCs, obtained before stem cell transplantation. The CDR3 coding sequence is TGTGCCAGCTTTGGCCTCAGGGGGCGCTCGGAGACCCAGTACTTC. Protein: CASFGLRGRSETQYF.